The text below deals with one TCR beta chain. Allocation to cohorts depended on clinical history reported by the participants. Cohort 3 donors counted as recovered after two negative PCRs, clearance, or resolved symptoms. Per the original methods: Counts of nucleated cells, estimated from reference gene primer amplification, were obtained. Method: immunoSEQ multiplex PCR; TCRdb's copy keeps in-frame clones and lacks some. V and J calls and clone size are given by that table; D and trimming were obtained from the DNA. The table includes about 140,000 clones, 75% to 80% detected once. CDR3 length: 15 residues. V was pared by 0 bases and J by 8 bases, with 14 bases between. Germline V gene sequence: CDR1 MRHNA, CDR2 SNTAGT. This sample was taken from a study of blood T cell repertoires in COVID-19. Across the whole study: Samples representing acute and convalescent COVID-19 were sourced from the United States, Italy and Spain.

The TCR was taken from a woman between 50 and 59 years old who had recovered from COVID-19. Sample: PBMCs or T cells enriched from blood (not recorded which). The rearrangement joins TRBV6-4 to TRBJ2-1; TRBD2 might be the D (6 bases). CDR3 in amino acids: CASSDSRDKIDEQFF. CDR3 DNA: TGTGCCAGCAGTGACTCGCGGGATAAGATTGATGAGCAGTTCTTC.